Each of the 15 T cell receptor beta chains below was sequenced from the same sample in a study of type 1 regulatory T cells. MiXCR, run by TCRdb on the reads, gives a single entry per CDR3 protein. This table has roughly 67,000 distinct CDR3 sequences, around 60% appearing once. Their recognized antigens are unknown. The source material was cultured T cells, either the whole culture or a sorted T cell fraction (not recorded which). Subset indicated: Tr1-enriched cell product generated in vitro against host alloantigens. The receptors derive from a human donor in good health.

The chain carries TRBV3-1 and TRBJ2-7; D unclear. The CDR3 runs to 13 residues. V was cut by 0 bases and J by 3 bases, with 6 bases left in between. Germline V lookup: CDR1 LGHDT, CDR2 YNNKEL (reference sequence). The CDR3 region has the DNA TGTGCCAGCAGCCAAGATCTCAGCTACGAGCAGTACTTC. This translates into CASSQDLSYEQYF.

Comment on this clonotype: One junction end does not reproduce the germline sequence, and a read error may be involved. The rearrangement links TRBV5-1 to TRBJ2-7, with D hard to call. Germline V gene data show CDR1 as SGHRS and CDR2 as YFSETQ. This CDR3 is built from 11 residues. CDR3 DNA sequence: TGTGCCAGCAGCTCAAGTTACGAGCAGTACTTC. Translating it yields CASSSSYEQYF. The complete variable domain, with remaining parts taken from reference TRBV5-1 and TRBJ2-7, reads KAGVTQTPRYLIKTRGQQVTLSCSPISGHRSVSWYQQTPGQGLQFLFEYFSETQRNKGNFPGRFSGRQFSNSRSEMNVSTLELGDSALYLCASSSSYEQYFGPGTRLTVT.

The chain is built from TRBV18 and TRBJ1-2; D remains ambiguous. Germline CDR1 is KGHSH and CDR2 is LQKENI. The V end lost 1 base, the J end lost 3 bases, and 9 bases lay between the germline ends. The CDR3 covers 14 residues. CDR3 DNA sequence: TGTGCCAGCTCACCACAACATGAGGACTATGGCTACACCTTC. Translated: CASSPQHEDYGYTF.

J is TRBJ2-7 and V is TRBV2; 7 bases agree with TRBD2. Trimming cost V 7 bases and J 8 bases; bases outside gene matches: 11. This CDR3 contains 13 residues. The germline V gene encodes CDR1 SNHLY and CDR2 FYNNEI. CDR3 sequence (DNA): TGTGCCAGCATGCGGGAGTTTGAGAAAAAGCAGTACTTC. This gives the protein CASMREFEKKQYF.

The chain uses TRBV6-6 and TRBJ1-1; D call uncertain. This CDR3 is built from 13 residues. Germline-derived CDR1 and CDR2 are MNHNY and SVGAGI (reference sequence). V gave up 5 bases and J gave up 1 base, with 8 bases separating them. This CDR3 reads CASSTVRNTEAFF. As DNA, the CDR3 is TGTGCCAGCAGTACAGTTCGGAACACTGAAGCTTTCTTT.

J is TRBJ2-5 and V is TRBV2; D is unclear. Trimming took off 7 bases at V and 4 bases at J, with 7 bases between the two ends. CDR1 and CDR2 from the germline V gene are SNHLY and FYNNEI. The CDR3 length is 11 residues. The CDR3 reads CASTSGETQYF. The CDR3 DNA sequence: TGTGCCAGCACCTCAGGAGAGACCCAGTACTTC.

This chain connects TRBV19 to TRBJ1-1, with D unresolved. CDR3 length equals 15 residues. Germline V gene data show CDR1 as LNHDA and CDR2 as SQIVND (reference sequence). The V gene lost 3 bases and the J gene lost 0 bases, with 11 bases spanning the gap. CDR3 DNA: TGTGCCAGTAGTATCGCGGCCCACATGAACACTGAAGCTTTCTTT. This codes for CASSIAAHMNTEAFF.

This chain uses TRBV2 with TRBJ2-3, with 9 bases that match TRBD2. With V trimmed by 5 bases and J by 0 bases, 6 bases remained unmatched. This CDR3 region has 16 residues. The germline CDR1 and CDR2 sequences are SNHLY and FYNNEI. The DNA for the CDR3 is TGTGCCAGCAGTACCCTTAGCGGGAGTAGCACAGATACGCAGTATTTT. Residues: CASSTLSGSSTDTQYF.

This rearrangement joins TRBV29-1 to TRBJ2-1; D may match TRBD1 or TRBD2 (5 bases each). The CDR3 totals 14 residues. The V end lost 7 bases, the J end lost 5 bases, and 18 bases lay between the germline ends. Per the germline V gene, CDR1 is SQVTM and CDR2 is ANQGSEA. The CDR3 protein is CSARSGRGDNEQFF. In DNA form, the CDR3 reads TGCAGCGCTAGGTCAGGGAGAGGGGACAATGAGCAGTTCTTC.

The rearrangement uses TRBV20-1 and TRBJ2-7; 7 nucleotides agree with TRBD2. J lost 7 bases, V lost 0 bases, and 9 bases had no gene match. Germline CDR1 is DFQATT and CDR2 is SNEGSKA (reference sequence). CDR3 size: 14 residues. The CDR3 is CSARDIAGVREQYF. CDR3 sequence (DNA): TGCAGTGCTAGAGATATTGCGGGGGTCCGAGAGCAGTACTTC.

The V and J genes are TRBV27 and TRBJ2-1; 9 nucleotides align to TRBD2. J lost 7 bases, V lost 1 base, and 8 bases had no gene match. This CDR3 has 16 residues. Per germline, CDR1 MNHEY and CDR2 SMNVEV (reference sequence). CDR3 DNA sequence: TGTGCCAGCAGTTTATTCCCAGCGGGAGGCGGGAATGAGCAGTTCTTC. The encoded protein is CASSLFPAGGGNEQFF.

The chain has TRBV12-3 or TRBV12-4 and TRBJ2-3; 9 bases are a match to TRBD1. V lost 3 bases to trimming and J lost 4 bases; unmatched junction nucleotides: 5. The CDR3 loop spans 15 amino acids. CDR3 loop: CASSLGTGPADTQYF. In DNA form, the CDR3 reads TGTGCCAGCAGTTTGGGGACAGGGCCGGCAGATACGCAGTATTTT.

This clonotype has only a few counts. This chain uses TRBV20-1 with TRBJ1-1; TRBD1 matches 7 bases. V shed 6 bases, J shed 1 base, and the junction held 5 bases outside the gene matches. This CDR3 comprises 13 residues. Germline CDR1 and CDR2: DFQATT and SNEGSKA (reference sequence). CDR3 in DNA: TGCAGTGCGACGGGACAGACGAACACTGAAGCTTTCTTT. It translates to CSATGQTNTEAFF.

The gene calls are TRBV6-5 and TRBJ2-1; D not resolved. The CDR3 spans 14 residues. Deletions cut 1 base from V and 6 bases from J, with 10 bases between. The germline V gene has CDR1 MNHEY and CDR2 SVGAGI. As DNA, the CDR3 is TGTGCCAGCAGTTACTTCCCAAGTCTCAATGAGCAGTTCTTC. Its protein is CASSYFPSLNEQFF.

The genes are TRBV6-2 or TRBV6-3 and TRBJ2-2; possibly TRBD1 or TRBD2 for D (5 bases each). CDR1 and CDR2 (germline): MNHEY, SVGEGT. Trimming took 7 bases from V and 6 from J, leaving 21 bases between them. This CDR3 comprises 16 residues. The CDR3 region is CASKHPLGERSGELFF. The CDR3 DNA reads TGTGCCAGCAAACACCCCTTGGGGGAACGTTCCGGGGAGCTGTTTTTT.